This is a list of T cell receptor beta chains from one sample in a study of blood T cell repertoires in COVID-19. The protocol was immunoSEQ multiplex PCR, while the TCRdb copy is restricted to in-frame clones and leaves out a portion. The sample records over 150,000 clones, 88% being singletons. The sequenced sample consisted of PBMCs or T cells enriched from blood (not recorded which). The receptors were sampled from a woman aged 18-35 years who had recovered from COVID-19. The CDR3 runs from the conserved cysteine through the conserved F or W. Each record gives: V gene, clone size, D gene, J gene, CDR3 DNA, CDR3 protein. The D gene is left open where the match is weak. Clone size is shown for a subset of rows, as once, few, many or a class of expanded clone.

>TRBV7-8|-|-|TRBJ1-6
TGTGCCAGCAGCTTAGGGGGCATCGGTAATTCACCCCTCCACTTT
CASSLGGIGNSPLHF
>TRBV7-2|-|TRBD1|TRBJ1-3
TGTGCCAGCAGCCCCGACAGGGGTTGGGGCACCATATATTTT
CASSPDRGWGTIYF
>TRBV7-9|-|-|TRBJ2-3
TGTGCCAGCAGTTCCGGCACAGATACGCAGTATTTT
CASSSGTDTQYF
>TRBV6-2/TRBV6-3|-|-|TRBJ2-7
TGTGCCAGCAGTAACGAGGAGGTCTACGAGCAGTACTTC
CASSNEEVYEQYF
>TRBV6-5|-|TRBD1|TRBJ2-7
TGTGCCAGCAGTTACTCGACGCTACAGGGGGCTTACGAGCAGTACTTC
CASSYSTLQGAYEQYF
>TRBV6-5|-|TRBD1|TRBJ2-7
TGTGCCAGCATCCACTCATCCGGGACAGGGAAGTACTTC
CASIHSSGTGKYF
>TRBV18|-|-|TRBJ2-3
TGTGCCCCGCTTAAATCTATGACAGATACGCAGTATTTT
CAPLKSMTDTQYF
>TRBV7-2|-|TRBD1|TRBJ2-5
TGTGCCAGCAGCTGGGGACAGGTGAAGGAGACCCAGTACTTC
CASSWGQVKETQYF
>TRBV4-2|-|-|TRBJ2-2
TGTGCCAGCAGCCAAGACAGGCACACCGGGGAGCTGTTTTTT
CASSQDRHTGELFF
>TRBV5-5|once|-|TRBJ2-1
TGTGCCAGCAGCTCTGGACTATACAATGAGCAGTTCTTC
CASSSGLYNEQFF
>TRBV11-2|-|-|TRBJ2-7
TGTGCCAGCAGCCCGCCAACAGGGTTGAGAGAGCAGTACTTC
CASSPPTGLREQYF
>TRBV5-1|-|-|TRBJ2-3
TGCGCCAGCAGCTTGGACGCAGTCACAGATACGCAGTATTTT
CASSLDAVTDTQYF
>TRBV19|once|TRBD1|TRBJ1-5
TGTGCCAGTCGTCCCGACAGGGAAAAAACAACCCGGAATAGCAATCAGCCCCAGCATTTT
CASRPDREKTTRNSNQPQHF
>TRBV5-5|-|TRBD2|TRBJ2-1
TGTGCCAGCAGCGCGGGACTAGCGGACTACAATGAGCAGTTCTTC
CASSAGLADYNEQFF
>TRBV16|-|-|TRBJ1-6
TGTGCCAGCAGCCAATATCTGGGGACTGGCGATTCACCCCTCCACTTT
CASSQYLGTGDSPLHF
>TRBV28|-|TRBD1|TRBJ1-2
TGTGCCACGGGGACAGGGAGCGGCTACACCTTC
CATGTGSGYTF
>TRBV19|-|TRBD1|TRBJ1-6
TGTGCCAGTAGTATCTCCGCAGGGGGCCATAATTCACCCCTCCACTTT
CASSISAGGHNSPLHF
>TRBV14|-|-|TRBJ2-7
TGTGCCAGCAGCCAAGGGGCAGGCGCCATACGTGGGCAGTACTTC
CASSQGAGAIRGQYF
>TRBV7-2|-|-|TRBJ2-2
TGTGCCAGCAGCTTAGTACAAACCGGGGAGCTGTTTTTT
CASSLVQTGELFF
>TRBV5-5|-|-|TRBJ2-3
TGTGCCAGCAGCTGGGTGGGGGGGGCTGGTACAGATACGCAGTATTTT
CASSWVGGAGTDTQYF
>TRBV5-4|-|-|TRBJ1-4
TGTGCCAGCAGCAATGCGGGACCTTCGATGGAAAAACTGTTTTTT
CASSNAGPSMEKLFF
>TRBV3-1/TRBV3-2|-|-|TRBJ1-6
TGTGCCAGCAGCCAAGTTTCAGGGGATTATAATTCACCCCTCCACTTT
CASSQVSGDYNSPLHF
>TRBV19|-|TRBD1|TRBJ1-5
TGTGCCAGTGCGACAGGGGACAATCAGCCCCAGCATTTT
CASATGDNQPQHF
>TRBV10-2|-|-|TRBJ1-2
TGCGCCAGCACAGGTCTGGGGGGCTATGGCTACACCTTC
CASTGLGGYGYTF
>TRBV27|-|-|TRBJ1-2
TGTGCCAGCAGTTTAAATCTCGGACACCATGGCTACACCTTC
CASSLNLGHHGYTF
>TRBV2|-|-|TRBJ2-4
TGTGCCAGCAGTGATTGGGCAGGTGACATTCAGTACTTC
CASSDWAGDIQYF
>TRBV6-6|once|-|TRBJ1-2
TGTGCCAGCAGTTACGCGACAGCTGGCTACACCTTC
CASSYATAGYTF
>TRBV18|-|-|TRBJ1-1
TGTGCCAGCTCACCACGTCAGATGTCGACAGCAGGAATCGAGAACACTGAAGCTTTCTTT
CASSPRQMSTAGIENTEAFF
>TRBV5-1|-|-|TRBJ2-7
TGCGCCAGCAGCCCCAATAGCGCGCTTAAAACCTACGAGCAGTACTTC
CASSPNSALKTYEQYF
>TRBV6-1|-|-|TRBJ1-4
TGTGCCAGCAGTGAAGTTGCGGGAGAAGAAAAACTGTTTTTT
CASSEVAGEEKLFF
>TRBV27|-|-|TRBJ1-2
TGTGCCAGCAGTTTGGGGGGGCTTCGGGGCTACACCTTC
CASSLGGLRGYTF
>TRBV24-1|-|-|TRBJ2-7
TGTGCCACCAGTGATTCAGGGGAAGCCGAGCAGTACTTC
CATSDSGEAEQYF
>TRBV7-9|-|-|TRBJ2-2
TGTGCCGGCTCGCGAGGGCTGGATACCGGGGAGCTGTTTTTT
CAGSRGLDTGELFF
>TRBV28|-|-|TRBJ2-7
TGTGCCAGCAGTCCTTTGACAGGTGCCTACGAGCAGTACTTC
CASSPLTGAYEQYF
>TRBV6-6|-|TRBD1|TRBJ1-5
TGTGCCAGCAGTCAGACAGGGTCTAATAGCAATCAGCCCCAGCATTTT
CASSQTGSNSNQPQHF
>TRBV12-3/TRBV12-4|few|TRBD2|TRBJ2-7
TGTGCCAGCAGTTTCGGGGGGTGGTACGAGCAGTACTTC
CASSFGGWYEQYF
>TRBV2|-|TRBD2|TRBJ2-7
TGTGCCAGCAGAAGCAGGACTAGGCAGTACTTC
CASRSRTRQYF
>TRBV10-1|-|-|TRBJ1-2
TGCGCCAGCAGCTTCGGCAGGGGATCAGGTAACTATGGCTACACCTTC
CASSFGRGSGNYGYTF
>TRBV12-1|-|-|TRBJ1-1
TGTGCCAGCAGCTTTGGGGGCCAAACAGGGGGAACATACGCGATAACTGAAGCTTTCTTT
CASSFGGQTGGTYAITEAFF
>TRBV5-4|once|TRBD2|TRBJ2-3
TGTGCCAGCAGCTCCGATCTAGCGGGGGGGAGTACAGATACGCAGTATTTT
CASSSDLAGGSTDTQYF
>TRBV7-9|-|-|TRBJ1-1
TGTGCCAGCAGCTCTAACCGGGACACGTACACTGAAGCTTTTTTT
CASSSNRDTYTEAFF
>TRBV3-1/TRBV3-2|-|TRBD1|TRBJ2-7
TGTGCCAGCAGCCCCGGGACAGGGTTCTACGAGCAGTACTTC
CASSPGTGFYEQYF
>TRBV28|-|TRBD2|TRBJ2-1
TGTGCCAGCAGTTTAGCGGGAGTGGAGTACAATGAGCAGTTCTTC
CASSLAGVEYNEQFF
>TRBV27|-|-|TRBJ1-6
TGTGCCAGCAGTTTTAGGCAGCCCCTGGGGGGATCCTATAATTCACCCCTCCACTTT
CASSFRQPLGGSYNSPLHF
>TRBV28|-|-|TRBJ1-5
TGTGCCAGCATCTCCCCTGGGATGGGAGAGTCCAATCAGCCCCAGCATTTT
CASISPGMGESNQPQHF
>TRBV6-5|-|-|TRBJ1-2
TGTGCCAGCAGTTTGAAGGGGGATGGCTACACCTTC
CASSLKGDGYTF
>TRBV6-5|-|TRBD1|TRBJ2-3
TGTGCCAGCAGTTTCACCGGGACAGGGACGCAGTATTTT
CASSFTGTGTQYF
>TRBV5-1|-|TRBD1|TRBJ2-7
TGCGCCAGCAGCTTACAGGGGGCGTACGAGCAGTACTTC
CASSLQGAYEQYF
>TRBV21-1|-|-|TRBJ2-5
TGTGCCAGCAGCACCCGACTTAGACTAGCGGGGGAGGAGACCCAGTACTTC
CASSTRLRLAGEETQYF
>TRBV19|-|TRBD2|TRBJ2-7
TGTGCCAGTCCCGGGGGGAAGAGCTCCTACGAGCAGTACTTC
CASPGGKSSYEQYF
>TRBV7-8|-|-|TRBJ2-7
TGTGCCAGCAGCTTGGCCGGGAACTACGAGCAGTACTTC
CASSLAGNYEQYF
>TRBV23-1|-|-|TRBJ2-3
TGCGCCAGCAGTGAACTGCAGGGTGCAGATACGCAGTATTTT
CASSELQGADTQYF
>TRBV29-1|-|-|TRBJ1-2
TGCAGCGTCCCAGCCCGGGATGGCTACACCTTC
CSVPARDGYTF